Listed below are T cell receptor beta chains from one sample, sequenced in a study of vaccination effects on CD4 cells after COVID-19. Using immunoSEQ multiplex PCR, the repertoire was profiled, and TCRdb retains in-frame clones only, with some absent. The repertoire has more than 20,000 clones, 72% of them found once; the top ten carry about 9.4%. No antigens are known for them. This specimen was CD4+ T cells from PBMCs cultured with HCoV-NL63 spike peptides, taken after COVID-19 vaccination. The source is a human donor who received a COVID-19 vaccine. Both conserved end residues are part of each CDR3.

>TRBJ2-3|TRBV7-8
CASSLGSGRATDTQYF
>TRBJ2-1|TRBV24-1
CATSDLRSGLFNEQFF
>TRBJ2-7|TRBV7-9
CASSLGTASYEQYF
>TRBJ2-3|TRBV24-1
CATSGDTDTQYF
>TRBJ1-4|TRBV6-5
CASSLDRFATNEKLFF
>TRBJ1-5|TRBV12-3/TRBV12-4
CASSFSANQPQHF
>TRBJ1-4|TRBV11-2
CASSLRQGRVASNEKLFF
>TRBJ1-1|TRBV29-1
CSVDRGGTEAFF
>TRBJ1-4|TRBV29-1
CSVVDRGVNEKLFF
>TRBJ1-1|TRBV9
CASSGDHVGSEAFF
>TRBJ1-4|TRBV18
CASSPSGPGKNEKLFF
>TRBJ2-1|TRBV5-4
CASSLRLVNEQFF
>TRBJ2-1|TRBV19
CASMGPPARQFF
>TRBJ2-2|TRBV11-2
CASSLMSGDGELFF
>TRBJ1-3|TRBV2
CASSLSFVRTGNTIYF
>TRBJ1-1|TRBV3-1/TRBV3-2
CASSQDRAIEAFF
>TRBJ2-1|TRBV10-1
CASSESNQQRSYNEQFF
>TRBJ1-3|TRBV15
CATSRGPFSGTGVGNTIYF
>TRBJ2-5|TRBV9
CASSTGLREETQYF
>TRBJ2-5|TRBV11-2
CASSPQTAQETQYF
>TRBJ1-2|TRBV5-4
CASSTQWEGGYTF
>TRBJ2-7|TRBV10-3
CAIRASGPPESREQYF
>TRBJ2-7|TRBV6-6
CASSYSGRGQSYEQYF
>TRBJ2-7|TRBV5-1
CASSLGSLAETYEQYF